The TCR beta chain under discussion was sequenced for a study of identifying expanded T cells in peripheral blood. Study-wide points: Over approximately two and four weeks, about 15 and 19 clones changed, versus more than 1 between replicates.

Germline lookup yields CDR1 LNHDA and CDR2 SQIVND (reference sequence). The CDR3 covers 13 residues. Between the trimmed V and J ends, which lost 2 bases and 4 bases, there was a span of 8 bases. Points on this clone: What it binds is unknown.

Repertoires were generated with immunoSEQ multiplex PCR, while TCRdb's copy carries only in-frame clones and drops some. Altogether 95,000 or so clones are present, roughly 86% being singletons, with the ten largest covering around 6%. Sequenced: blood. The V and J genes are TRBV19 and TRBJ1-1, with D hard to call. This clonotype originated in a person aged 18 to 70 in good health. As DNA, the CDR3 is TGTGCCAGTAGTATACAACCAGGCACTGAAGCTTTCTTT. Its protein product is CASSIQPGTEAFF.